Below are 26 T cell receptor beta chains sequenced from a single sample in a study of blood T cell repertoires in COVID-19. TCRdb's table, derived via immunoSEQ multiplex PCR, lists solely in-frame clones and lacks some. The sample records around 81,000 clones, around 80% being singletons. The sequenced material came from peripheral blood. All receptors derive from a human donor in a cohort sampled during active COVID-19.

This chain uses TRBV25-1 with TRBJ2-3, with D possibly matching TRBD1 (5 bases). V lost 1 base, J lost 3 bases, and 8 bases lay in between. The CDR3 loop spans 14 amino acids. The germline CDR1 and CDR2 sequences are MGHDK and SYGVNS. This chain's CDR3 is CASSEFTGTDTQYF. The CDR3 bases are TGTGCCAGCAGTGAATTCACAGGAACAGATACGCAGTATTTT.

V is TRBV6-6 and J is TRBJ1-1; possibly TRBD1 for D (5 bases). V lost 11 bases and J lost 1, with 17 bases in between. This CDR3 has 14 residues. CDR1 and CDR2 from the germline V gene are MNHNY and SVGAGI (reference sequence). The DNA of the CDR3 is TGTGCCGCGGCCGGGGGTTTCGGGAACACTGAAGCTTTCTTT. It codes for CAAAGGFGNTEAFF.

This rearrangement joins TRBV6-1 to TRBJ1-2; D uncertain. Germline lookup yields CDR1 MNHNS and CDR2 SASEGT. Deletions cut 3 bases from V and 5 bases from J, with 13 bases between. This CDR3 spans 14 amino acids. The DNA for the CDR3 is TGTGCCAGCAGTGAGGGCCGTTATAGGTATGGCTACACCTTC. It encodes CASSEGRYRYGYTF.

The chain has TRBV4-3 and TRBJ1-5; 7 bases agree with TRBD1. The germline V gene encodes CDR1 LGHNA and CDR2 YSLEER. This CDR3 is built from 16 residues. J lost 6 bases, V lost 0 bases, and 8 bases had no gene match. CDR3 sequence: CASSQEGTTGSQPQHF. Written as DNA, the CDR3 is TGCGCCAGCAGCCAAGAGGGTACGACAGGGTCTCAGCCCCAGCATTTT.

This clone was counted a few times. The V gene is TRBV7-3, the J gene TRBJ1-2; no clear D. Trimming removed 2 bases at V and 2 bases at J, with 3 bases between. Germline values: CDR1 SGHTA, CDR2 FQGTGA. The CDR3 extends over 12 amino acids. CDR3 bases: TGTGCCAGCAGCTTAGAGAACTATGGCTACACCTTC. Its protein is CASSLENYGYTF.

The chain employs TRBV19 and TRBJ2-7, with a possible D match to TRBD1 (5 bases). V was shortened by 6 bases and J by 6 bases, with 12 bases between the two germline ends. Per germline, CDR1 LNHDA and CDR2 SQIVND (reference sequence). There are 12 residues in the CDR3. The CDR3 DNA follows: TGTGCCAGTAGCACCCAGGGATTCGAGCAGTACTTC. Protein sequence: CASSTQGFEQYF.

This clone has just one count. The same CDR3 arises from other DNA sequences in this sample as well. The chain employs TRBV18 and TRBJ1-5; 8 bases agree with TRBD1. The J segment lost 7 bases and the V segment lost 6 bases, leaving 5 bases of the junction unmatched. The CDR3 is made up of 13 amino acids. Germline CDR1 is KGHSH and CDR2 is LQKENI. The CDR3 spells CASSPTGDQPQHF. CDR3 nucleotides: TGTGCCAGCTCTCCGACAGGGGACCAGCCCCAGCATTTT.

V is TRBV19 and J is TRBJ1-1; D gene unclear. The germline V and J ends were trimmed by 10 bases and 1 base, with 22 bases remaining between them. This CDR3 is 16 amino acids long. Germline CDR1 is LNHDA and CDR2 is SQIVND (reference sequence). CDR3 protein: CATNGPKAGGNTEAFF. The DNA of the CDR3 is TGTGCCACTAATGGCCCCAAAGCTGGAGGGAACACTGAAGCTTTCTTT. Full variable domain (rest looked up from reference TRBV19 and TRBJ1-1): DGGITQSPKYLFRKEGQNVTLSCEQNLNHDAMYWYRQDPGQGLRLIYYSQIVNDFQKGDIAEGYSVSREKKESFPLTVTSAQKNPTAFYLCATNGPKAGGNTEAFFGQGTRLTVV.

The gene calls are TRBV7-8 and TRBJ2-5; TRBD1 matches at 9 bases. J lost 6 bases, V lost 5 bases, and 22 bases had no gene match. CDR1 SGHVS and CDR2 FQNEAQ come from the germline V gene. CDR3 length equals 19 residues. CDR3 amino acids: CASSLGGISYRGLEKTQYF. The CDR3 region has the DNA TGTGCCAGCAGCCTCGGGGGGATCTCGTACAGGGGGCTTGAAAAGACCCAGTACTTC.

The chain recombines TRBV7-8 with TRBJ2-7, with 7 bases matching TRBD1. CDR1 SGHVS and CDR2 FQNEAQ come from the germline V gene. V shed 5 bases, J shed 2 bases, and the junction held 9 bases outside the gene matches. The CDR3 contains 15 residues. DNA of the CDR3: TGTGCCAGCAGCCCCTCCGGGACAGCGACCTACGAGCAGTACTTC. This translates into CASSPSGTATYEQYF.

In DNA, the CDR3 is TGCGCCAGCAGCCATCCAGGGACAGGGAACTATGGCTACACCTTC. Translated, it gives CASSHPGTGNYGYTF. The chain couples TRBV4-1 to TRBJ1-2, with 9 nucleotides matching TRBD1. The CDR3 spans 15 residues. Germline V gene sequence: CDR1 MGHRA, CDR2 YSYEKL. J gave up 2 bases and V 3 bases, and 4 bases lay outside the gene matches.

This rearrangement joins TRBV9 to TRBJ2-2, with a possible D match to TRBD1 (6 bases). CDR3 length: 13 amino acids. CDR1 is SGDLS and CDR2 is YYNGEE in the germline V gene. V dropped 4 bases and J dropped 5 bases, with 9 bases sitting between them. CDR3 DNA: TGTGCCAGCAGCCCACAGGGTACCGGGGAGCTGTTTTTT. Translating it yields CASSPQGTGELFF.

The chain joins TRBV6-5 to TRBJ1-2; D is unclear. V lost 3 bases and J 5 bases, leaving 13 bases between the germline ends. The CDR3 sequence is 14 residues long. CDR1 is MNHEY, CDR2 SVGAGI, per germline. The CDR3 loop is CASSYATRDYGYTF. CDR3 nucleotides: TGTGCCAGCAGTTATGCAACCCGAGATTATGGCTACACCTTC.

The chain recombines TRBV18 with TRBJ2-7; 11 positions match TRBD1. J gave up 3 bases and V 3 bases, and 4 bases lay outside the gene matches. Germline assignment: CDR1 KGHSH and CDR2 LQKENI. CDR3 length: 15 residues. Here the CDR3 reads CASSPDRGRLYEQYF. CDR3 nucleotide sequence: TGTGCCAGCTCACCGGACAGGGGGCGCCTCTACGAGCAGTACTTC.

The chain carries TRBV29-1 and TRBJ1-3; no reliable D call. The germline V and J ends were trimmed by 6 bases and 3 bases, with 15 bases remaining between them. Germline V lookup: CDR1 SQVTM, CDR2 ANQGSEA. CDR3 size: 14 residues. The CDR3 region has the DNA TGCAGCGTGGCCAAAACGGGAAGTGGAAACACCATATATTTT. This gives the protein CSVAKTGSGNTIYF.

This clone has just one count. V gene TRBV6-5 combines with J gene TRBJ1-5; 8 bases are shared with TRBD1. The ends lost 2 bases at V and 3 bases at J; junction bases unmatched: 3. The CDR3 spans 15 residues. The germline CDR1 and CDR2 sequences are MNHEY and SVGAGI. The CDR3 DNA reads TGTGCCAGCAGTTACGGACAGGGTTTCAATCAGCCCCAGCATTTT. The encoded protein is CASSYGQGFNQPQHF.

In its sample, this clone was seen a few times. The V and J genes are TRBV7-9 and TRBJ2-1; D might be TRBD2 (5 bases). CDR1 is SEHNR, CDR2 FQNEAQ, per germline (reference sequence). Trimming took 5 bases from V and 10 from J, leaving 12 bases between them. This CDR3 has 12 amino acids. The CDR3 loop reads CASSGTRPEQFF. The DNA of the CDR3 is TGTGCCAGCAGCGGTACTAGACCGGAGCAGTTCTTC.

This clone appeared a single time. DNA for the CDR3: TGTGCCAGCAGCCGCGGGGGGTCCGGCTCTGGGGCCAACGTCCTGACTTTC. Encoded protein: CASSRGGSGSGANVLTF. V gene TRBV4-2 combines with J gene TRBJ2-6; 8 positions match TRBD2. This CDR3 spans 17 amino acids. With 4 bases clipped from V and 0 bases from J, the junction kept 5 bases outside the gene matches. The germline CDR1 and CDR2 sequences are LGHNA and YNFKEQ.

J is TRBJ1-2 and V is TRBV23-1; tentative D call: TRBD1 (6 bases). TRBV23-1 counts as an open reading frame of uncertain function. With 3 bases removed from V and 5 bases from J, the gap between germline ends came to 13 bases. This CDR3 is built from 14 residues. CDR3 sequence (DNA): TGCGCCAGCAGTCACTGGGACATCCCTTATGGCTACACCTTC. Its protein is CASSHWDIPYGYTF.

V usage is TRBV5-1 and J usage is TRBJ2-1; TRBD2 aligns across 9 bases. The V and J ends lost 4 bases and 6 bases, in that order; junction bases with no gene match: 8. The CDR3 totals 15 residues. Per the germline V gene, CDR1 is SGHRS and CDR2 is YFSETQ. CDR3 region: CASSVTSGPVNEQFF. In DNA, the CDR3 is TGCGCCAGCAGCGTTACTAGCGGGCCTGTCAATGAGCAGTTCTTC.

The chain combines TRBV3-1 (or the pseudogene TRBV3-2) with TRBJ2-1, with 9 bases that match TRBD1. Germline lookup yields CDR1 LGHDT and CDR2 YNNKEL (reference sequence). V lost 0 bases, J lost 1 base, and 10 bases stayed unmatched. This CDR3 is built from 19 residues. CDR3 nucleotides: TGTGCCAGCAGCCAAGAAACTGGGACAGGGTGGCTTTCCTACAATGAGCAGTTCTTC. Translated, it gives CASSQETGTGWLSYNEQFF.

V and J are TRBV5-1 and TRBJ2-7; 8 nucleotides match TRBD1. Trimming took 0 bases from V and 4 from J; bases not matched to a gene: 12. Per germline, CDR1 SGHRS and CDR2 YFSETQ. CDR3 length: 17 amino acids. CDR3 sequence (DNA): TGCGCCAGCAGCTTGGGCCCAGGGGGCAGGGTAGCATACGAGCAGTACTTC. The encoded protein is CASSLGPGGRVAYEQYF.

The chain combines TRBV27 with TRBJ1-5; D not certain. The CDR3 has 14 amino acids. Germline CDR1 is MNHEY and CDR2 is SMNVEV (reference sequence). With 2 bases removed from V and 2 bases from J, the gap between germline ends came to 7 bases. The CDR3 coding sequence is TGTGCCAGCAGTTTAGGGAGGGGCAATCAGCCCCAGCATTTT. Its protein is CASSLGRGNQPQHF.

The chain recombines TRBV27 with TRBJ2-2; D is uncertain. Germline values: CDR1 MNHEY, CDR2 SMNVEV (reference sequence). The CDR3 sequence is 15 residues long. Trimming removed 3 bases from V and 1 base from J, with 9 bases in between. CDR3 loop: CASSLWLQNTGELFF. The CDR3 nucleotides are TGTGCCAGCAGTTTGTGGTTACAGAACACCGGGGAGCTGTTTTTT.

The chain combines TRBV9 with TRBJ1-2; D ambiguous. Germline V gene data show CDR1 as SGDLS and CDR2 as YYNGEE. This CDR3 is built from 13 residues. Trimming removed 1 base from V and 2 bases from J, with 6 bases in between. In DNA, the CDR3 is TGTGCCAGCAGCGTATACATGAACTATGGCTACACCTTC. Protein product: CASSVYMNYGYTF.

The CDR3 spells CASSFLDSHYEQYF. CDR3 nucleotides: TGTGCCAGCAGTTTTCTGGACAGCCACTACGAGCAGTACTTC. This chain connects TRBV27 to TRBJ2-7, with TRBD1 as a possible D gene (6 bases). Looked up from germline, CDR1 is MNHEY and CDR2 is SMNVEV (reference sequence). With 3 bases removed from V and 3 bases from J, the gap between germline ends came to 12 bases. The CDR3 is made up of 14 amino acids.